What follows are 8 T cell receptor beta chains derived from one specimen sequenced in a study of blood T cells in healthy people across ages. PCR was performed a second time for about 6 to 11 cycles using a sample-barcoded 5' primer and a J-beta primer mix. Each CDR3 protein gets one entry after TCRdb re-called the 5' RACE reads with MiXCR. The top ten hold 7% to 9% of the sample, which has 1.5 million to 2 million distinct CDR3 sequences, roughly 30% seen once. The specimen sequenced was blood. Source of these receptors: a woman in her 30s in good health.

This clonotype occurred many times. CDR3 residues: CASNPIEGSYEQYF. The CDR3 nucleotides are TGTGCCAGCAACCCAATAGAAGGATCCTACGAGCAGTACTTC. The chain links TRBV6-2 or TRBV6-3 to TRBJ2-7, with unresolved D. The CDR3 runs 14 residues. Germline assignment: CDR1 MNHEY and CDR2 SVGEGT. Trimming cost V 7 bases and J 1 base, with 14 bases left between them.

This chain links TRBV2 with TRBJ1-1, with 8 bases lining up with TRBD1. Trimming removed 6 bases from V and 5 bases from J; junction bases left unmatched: 8. The CDR3 totals 14 residues. Germline CDR1 is SNHLY and CDR2 is FYNNEI. The CDR3 sequence: CASRGAQGGTEAFF. The CDR3 nucleotides read TGTGCCAGCAGGGGGGCACAGGGGGGAACTGAAGCTTTCTTT.

The chain uses TRBV12-3 or TRBV12-4 and TRBJ2-4; D perhaps matches TRBD1 (6 bases). Trimming pared 1 base from V and 4 bases from J, leaving 17 bases between. The CDR3 runs 17 residues. The CDR3 loop is CASSLGGQRNLKNIQYF. The CDR3 DNA reads as TGTGCCAGCAGTTTAGGGGGGCAGCGAAATTTAAAAAACATTCAGTACTTC.

The sample holds many counts of this clonotype. J is TRBJ2-7 and V is TRBV10-3, with a possible D match to TRBD2 (6 bases). Trimming took 11 bases from V and 2 from J, leaving 16 bases between them. This CDR3 spans 13 amino acids. Germline CDR1 is ENHRY and CDR2 is SYGVKD. The CDR3 loop is CALWGVSTYEQYF. Written as DNA, the CDR3 is TGTGCCCTTTGGGGGGTGTCCACCTACGAGCAGTACTTC.

The chain carries TRBV7-3 and TRBJ1-2; possibly TRBD1 for D (6 bases). Trimming stripped 5 bases from V and 4 bases from J, with 17 bases between. This CDR3 comprises 15 residues. Germline assignment: CDR1 SGHTA and CDR2 FQGTGA. CDR3 sequence reads: CASSPNAGQTYGYTF. The CDR3 DNA reads as TGTGCCAGCAGCCCGAACGCAGGACAGACCTATGGCTACACCTTC.

The chain is built from TRBV6-2 or TRBV6-3 and TRBJ2-5; 10 nucleotides line up with TRBD2. The junction had 6 bases not matched to a gene; V was cut back by 5 bases and J by 6 bases. The CDR3 has 14 amino acids. Germline lookup yields CDR1 MNHEY and CDR2 SVGEGT. The CDR3 sequence is CASSASGSTKTQYF. In nucleotides, the CDR3 is TGTGCCAGCAGTGCTAGCGGGAGCACGAAGACCCAGTACTTC.

This clonotype appeared a few times. The junction shows a germline mismatch at one end, possibly a read error. The chain has TRBV19 and TRBJ2-1, with D perhaps TRBD2 (6 bases). This CDR3 has 17 residues. Germline CDR1 is LNHDA and CDR2 is SQIVND (reference sequence). The CDR3 DNA reads as TGTGCCAGTAGTATCTCCGCACGGAGGGTAGAGAACAATGATCAGTTCTTC. Amino acid sequence: CASSISARRVENNDQFF.

Details on this clonotype: One base away lies a much larger clone, so this may be a sequencing read error. The J gene is TRBJ2-7, the V gene TRBV30; 9 nucleotides agree with TRBD2. The CDR3 length is 15 residues. From germline, CDR1 is GTSNPN and CDR2 SVGIG (reference sequence). The V segment lost 0 bases and the J segment 1 base; nucleotides outside the gene matches: 4. The CDR3 nucleotides are TGTGCCTGGAGTGTAGACACTAGCGGGTCCTACGAGCAGTACTTC. Residues: CAWSVDTSGSYEQYF.